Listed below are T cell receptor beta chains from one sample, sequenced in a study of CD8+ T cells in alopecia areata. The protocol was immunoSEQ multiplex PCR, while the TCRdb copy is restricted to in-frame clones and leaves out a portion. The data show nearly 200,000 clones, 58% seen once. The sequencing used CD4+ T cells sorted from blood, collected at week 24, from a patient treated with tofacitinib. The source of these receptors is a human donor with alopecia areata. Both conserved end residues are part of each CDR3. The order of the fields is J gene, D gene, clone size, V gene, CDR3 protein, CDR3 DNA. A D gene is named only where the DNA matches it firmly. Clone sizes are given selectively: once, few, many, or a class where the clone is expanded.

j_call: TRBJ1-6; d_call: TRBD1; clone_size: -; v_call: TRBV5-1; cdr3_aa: CASSSGDRDFSPLHF; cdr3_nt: TGCGCCAGCAGCTCGGGGGACAGGGATTTTTCACCCCTCCACTTT
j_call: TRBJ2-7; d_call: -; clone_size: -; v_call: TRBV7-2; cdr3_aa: CASSLGLEGYEQYF; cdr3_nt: TGTGCCAGCAGCTTAGGTCTGGAGGGCTACGAGCAGTACTTC
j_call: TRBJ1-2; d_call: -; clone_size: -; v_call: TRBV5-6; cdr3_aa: CASRPDRAYGYTF; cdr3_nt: TGTGCCAGCAGACCGGATAGAGCATATGGCTACACCTTC
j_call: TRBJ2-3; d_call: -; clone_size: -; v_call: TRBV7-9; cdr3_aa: CASSRGVPKGDTQYF; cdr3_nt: TGTGCCAGCAGCAGGGGAGTACCCAAGGGAGATACGCAGTATTTT
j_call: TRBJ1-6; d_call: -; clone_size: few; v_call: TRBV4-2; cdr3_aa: CASSQETGTGNSPLHF; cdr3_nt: TGTGCCAGCAGCCAGGAAACCGGGACCGGAAATTCACCCCTCCACTTT
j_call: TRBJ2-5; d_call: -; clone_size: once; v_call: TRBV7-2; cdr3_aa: CASSPPDRGQTQYF; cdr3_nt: TGTGCCAGCAGCCCCCCTGACCGTGGACAGACCCAGTACTTC
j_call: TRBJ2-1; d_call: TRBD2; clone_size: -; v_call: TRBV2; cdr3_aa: CASSGTSFNNEQFF; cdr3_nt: TGTGCCAGCTCCGGGACTAGCTTTAACAATGAGCAGTTCTTC
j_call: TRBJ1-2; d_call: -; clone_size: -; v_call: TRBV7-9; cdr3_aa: CASSSGAYGYTF; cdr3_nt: TGTGCCAGCAGCTCCGGGGCCTATGGCTACACCTTC
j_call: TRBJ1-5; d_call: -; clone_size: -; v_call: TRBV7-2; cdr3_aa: CASSFGPRNQPQHF; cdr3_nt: TGTGCCAGCAGCTTCGGGCCACGCAATCAGCCCCAGCATTTT
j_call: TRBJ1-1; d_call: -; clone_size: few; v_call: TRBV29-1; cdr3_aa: CSVEAGLGTEAFF; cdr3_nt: TGCAGCGTTGAAGCAGGCCTCGGCACTGAAGCTTTCTTT
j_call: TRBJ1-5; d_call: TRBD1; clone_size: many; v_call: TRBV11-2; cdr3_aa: CASSLQGAGQPQHF; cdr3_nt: TGTGCCAGCAGCCTACAGGGGGCGGGACAGCCCCAGCATTTT
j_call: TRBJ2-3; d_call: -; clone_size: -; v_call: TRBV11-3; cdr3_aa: CASSLRYGSTDTQYF; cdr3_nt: TGTGCCAGCAGCTTAAGATACGGCAGCACAGATACGCAGTATTTT
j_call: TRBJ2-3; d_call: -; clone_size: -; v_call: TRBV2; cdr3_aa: CASSDFSDTQYF; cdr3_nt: TGTGCCAGCAGTGATTTTTCAGATACGCAGTATTTT
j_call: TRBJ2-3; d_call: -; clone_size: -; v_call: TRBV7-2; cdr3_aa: CASSSPPIGHTQYF; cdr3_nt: TGTGCCAGCAGCTCCCCCCCCATCGGCCATACGCAGTATTTT
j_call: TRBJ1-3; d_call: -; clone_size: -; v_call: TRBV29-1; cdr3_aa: CSVRWQSSNTIYF; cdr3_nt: TGCAGCGTTCGCTGGCAGTCCTCCAACACCATATATTTT
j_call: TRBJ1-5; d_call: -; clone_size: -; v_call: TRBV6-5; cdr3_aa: CASSLDFKPNQPQHF; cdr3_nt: TGTGCCAGCAGTCTCGATTTTAAACCCAATCAGCCCCAGCATTTT
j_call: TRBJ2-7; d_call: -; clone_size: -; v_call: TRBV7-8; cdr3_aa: CASSLETGIYEQYF; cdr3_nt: TGTGCCAGCAGCTTAGAAACAGGGATTTACGAGCAGTACTTC
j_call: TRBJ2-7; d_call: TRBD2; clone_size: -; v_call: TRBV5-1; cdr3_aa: CASSLEASGIHRYF; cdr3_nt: TGCGCCAGCAGCTTGGAGGCTAGCGGGATACATAGATACTTC
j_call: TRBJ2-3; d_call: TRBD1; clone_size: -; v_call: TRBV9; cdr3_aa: CASSAPGQGATDTQYF; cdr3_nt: TGTGCCAGCAGCGCTCCTGGACAGGGAGCGACAGATACGCAGTATTTT
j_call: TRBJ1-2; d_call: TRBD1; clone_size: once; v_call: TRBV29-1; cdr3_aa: CSVGTGEGYGYTF; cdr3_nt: TGCAGCGTAGGGACAGGGGAAGGATATGGCTACACCTTC
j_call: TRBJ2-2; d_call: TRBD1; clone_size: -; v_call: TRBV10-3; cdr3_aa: CAISEGQGRRNTGELFF; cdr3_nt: TGTGCCATCAGTGAAGGACAGGGCCGGCGGAACACCGGGGAGCTGTTTTTT
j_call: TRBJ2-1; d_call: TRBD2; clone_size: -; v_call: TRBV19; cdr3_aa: CASSRDARGDNEQFF; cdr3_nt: TGTGCCAGTAGTAGGGACGCCCGGGGGGACAATGAGCAGTTCTTC
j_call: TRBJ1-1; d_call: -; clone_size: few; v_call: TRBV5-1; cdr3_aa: CASSLKTDTEAFF; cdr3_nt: TGCGCCAGCAGCTTGAAGACAGACACTGAAGCTTTCTTT
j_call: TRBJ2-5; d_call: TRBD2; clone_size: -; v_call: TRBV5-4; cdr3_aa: CASRLGTSDQETQYF; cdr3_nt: TGTGCCAGCAGATTGGGGACTAGCGATCAAGAGACCCAGTACTTC
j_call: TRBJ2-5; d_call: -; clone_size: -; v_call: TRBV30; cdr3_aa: CAWSVGSVGRETQYF; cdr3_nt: TGTGCCTGGAGTGTGGGTTCCGTGGGCCGGGAGACCCAGTACTTC
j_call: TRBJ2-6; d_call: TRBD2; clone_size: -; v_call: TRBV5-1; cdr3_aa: CASSLAGAHPGANVLTF; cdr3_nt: TGCGCCAGCAGCTTAGCGGGAGCCCACCCGGGGGCCAACGTCCTGACTTTC
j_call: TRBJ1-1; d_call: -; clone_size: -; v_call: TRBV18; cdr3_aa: CASSLQGNTEAFF; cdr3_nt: TGTGCCAGCTCGTTACAGGGGAACACTGAAGCTTTCTTT
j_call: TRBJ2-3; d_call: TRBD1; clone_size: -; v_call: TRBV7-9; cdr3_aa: CASSEGTGAGKQYF; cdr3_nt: TGTGCCAGCAGCGAAGGGACAGGGGCAGGAAAGCAGTATTTT
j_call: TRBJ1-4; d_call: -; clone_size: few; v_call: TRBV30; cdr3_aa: CAWSPGPNEKLFF; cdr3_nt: TGTGCCTGGAGCCCGGGACCCAATGAAAAACTGTTTTTT
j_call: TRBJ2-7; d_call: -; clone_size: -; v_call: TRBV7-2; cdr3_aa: CASSPHRGPYEQYF; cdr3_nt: TGTGCCAGCAGCCCTCATCGGGGCCCCTACGAGCAGTACTTC
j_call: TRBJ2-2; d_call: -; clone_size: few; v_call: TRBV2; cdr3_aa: CASSGEVAGELFF; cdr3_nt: TGTGCCAGCAGTGGTGAGGTCGCCGGGGAGCTGTTTTTT
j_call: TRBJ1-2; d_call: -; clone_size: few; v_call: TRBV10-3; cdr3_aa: CAISESLLVGNYGYTF; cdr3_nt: TGTGCCATCAGTGAGTCGCTACTTGTGGGGAACTATGGCTACACCTTC
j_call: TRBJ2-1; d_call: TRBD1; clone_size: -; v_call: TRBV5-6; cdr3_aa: CASSLGQGEIYNEQFF; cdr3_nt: TGTGCCAGCAGCTTGGGGCAGGGGGAAATATACAATGAGCAGTTCTTC
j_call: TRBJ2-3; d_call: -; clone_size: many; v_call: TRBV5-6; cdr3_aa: CASSLNGGSTDTQYF; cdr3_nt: TGTGCCAGCAGCTTGAATGGGGGGAGCACAGATACGCAGTATTTT
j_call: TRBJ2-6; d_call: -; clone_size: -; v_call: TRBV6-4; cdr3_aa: CASVKWESTSGANVLTF; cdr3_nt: TGTGCCAGCGTAAAGTGGGAGTCAACCTCTGGGGCCAACGTCCTGACTTTC
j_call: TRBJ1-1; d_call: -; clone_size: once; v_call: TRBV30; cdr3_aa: CAWTNRVMTEAFF; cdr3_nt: TGTGCCTGGACCAACAGGGTTATGACTGAAGCTTTCTTT
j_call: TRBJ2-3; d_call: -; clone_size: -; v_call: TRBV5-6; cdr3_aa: CASSLEDSDTQYF; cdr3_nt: TGTGCCAGCAGCTTGGAGGATTCAGATACGCAGTATTTT
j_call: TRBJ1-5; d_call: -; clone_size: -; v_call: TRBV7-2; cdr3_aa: CASSFVVLAGQPQHF; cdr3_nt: TGTGCCAGCAGCTTCGTCGTCCTGGCGGGTCAGCCCCAGCATTTT
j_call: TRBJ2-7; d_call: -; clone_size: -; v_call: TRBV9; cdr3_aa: CASSPDINYEQYF; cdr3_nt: TGTGCCAGCAGCCCCGACATAAACTACGAGCAGTACTTC
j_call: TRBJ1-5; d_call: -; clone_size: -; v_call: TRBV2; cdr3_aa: CASSSTYIDQPQHF; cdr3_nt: TGTGCCAGCAGTTCCACCTATATCGATCAGCCCCAGCATTTT
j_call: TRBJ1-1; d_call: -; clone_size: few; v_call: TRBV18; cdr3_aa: CASSRPPGSLTTEAFF; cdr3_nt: TGTGCCAGCTCACGACCGCCAGGGAGTCTGACCACTGAAGCTTTCTTT
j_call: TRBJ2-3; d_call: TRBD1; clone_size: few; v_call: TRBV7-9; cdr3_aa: CASSRTGRNTDTQYF; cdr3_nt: TGTGCCAGCAGCCGGACAGGGAGGAACACAGATACGCAGTATTTT
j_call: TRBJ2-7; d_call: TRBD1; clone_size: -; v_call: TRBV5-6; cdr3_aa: CASSRTRDRNTYEQYF; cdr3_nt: TGTGCCAGCAGCCGGACGCGGGACAGGAATACCTACGAGCAGTACTTC
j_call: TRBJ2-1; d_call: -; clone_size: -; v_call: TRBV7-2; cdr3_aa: CASSLDQSSYNEQFF; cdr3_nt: TGTGCCAGCAGCTTAGACCAGAGCTCCTACAATGAGCAGTTCTTC
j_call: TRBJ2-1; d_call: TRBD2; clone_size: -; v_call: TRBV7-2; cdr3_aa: CASSTGLGAPEQFF; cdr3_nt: TGTGCCAGCAGCACCGGACTAGGAGCCCCTGAGCAGTTCTTC
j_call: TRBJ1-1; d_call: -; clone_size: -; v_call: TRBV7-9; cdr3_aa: CASSSRGYTEAFF; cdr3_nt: TGTGCCAGCAGCTCGCGGGGGTACACTGAAGCTTTCTTT
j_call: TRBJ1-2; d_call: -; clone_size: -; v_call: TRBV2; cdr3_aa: CASSFDRTWGYTF; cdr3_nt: TGTGCCAGCAGTTTCGACAGGACCTGGGGCTACACCTTC
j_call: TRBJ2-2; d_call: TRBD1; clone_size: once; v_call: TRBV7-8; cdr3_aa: CASRYGQGNTGELFF; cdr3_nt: TGTGCCAGCAGATATGGACAGGGGAACACCGGGGAGCTGTTTTTT
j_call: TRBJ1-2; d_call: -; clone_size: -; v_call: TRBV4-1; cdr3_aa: CASSQERLGGYTF; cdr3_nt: TGCGCCAGCAGCCAAGAGCGCCTAGGTGGCTACACCTTC
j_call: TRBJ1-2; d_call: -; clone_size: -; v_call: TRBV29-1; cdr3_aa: CSVEVGARGLGYTF; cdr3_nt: TGCAGCGTTGAGGTGGGCGCGAGGGGTTTGGGCTACACCTTC
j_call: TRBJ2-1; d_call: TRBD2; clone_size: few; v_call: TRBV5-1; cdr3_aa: CASSLFGSGDEQFF; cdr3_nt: TGCGCCAGCAGCTTGTTCGGTAGCGGGGATGAGCAGTTCTTC
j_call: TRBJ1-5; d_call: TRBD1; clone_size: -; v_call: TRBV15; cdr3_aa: CATETGDSGNQPQHF; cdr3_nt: TGTGCCACCGAGACAGGGGATAGCGGCAATCAGCCCCAGCATTTT
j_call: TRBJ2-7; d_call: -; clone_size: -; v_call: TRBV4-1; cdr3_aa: CASSPTIIRDTMDEQYF; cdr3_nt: TGCGCCAGCAGCCCCACAATCATCCGGGACACCATGGACGAGCAGTACTTC
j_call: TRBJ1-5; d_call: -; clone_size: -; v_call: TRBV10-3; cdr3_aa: CAISLNSVNQPQHF; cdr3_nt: TGTGCCATCAGTTTGAACAGCGTCAATCAGCCCCAGCATTTT
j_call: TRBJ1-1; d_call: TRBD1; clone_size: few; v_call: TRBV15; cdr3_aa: CATSRDRDRAGEAFF; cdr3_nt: TGTGCCACCAGCAGAGACCGGGACAGGGCCGGAGAAGCTTTCTTT
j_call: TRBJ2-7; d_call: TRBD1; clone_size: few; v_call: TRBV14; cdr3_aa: CASSQDRGPYEQYF; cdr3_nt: TGTGCCAGCAGCCAAGACAGGGGGCCCTACGAGCAGTACTTC
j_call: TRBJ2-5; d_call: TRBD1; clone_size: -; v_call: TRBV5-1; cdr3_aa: CASSLAGQGALETQYF; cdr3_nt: TGCGCCAGCAGCTTGGCGGGACAGGGGGCTTTAGAGACCCAGTACTTC
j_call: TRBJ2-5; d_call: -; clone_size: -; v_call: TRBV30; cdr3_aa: CAWSLAYQETQYF; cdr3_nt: TGTGCCTGGAGTCTAGCGTACCAAGAGACCCAGTACTTC
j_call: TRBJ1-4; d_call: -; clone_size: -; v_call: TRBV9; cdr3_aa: CASSPSSGPGQLFF; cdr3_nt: TGTGCCAGCAGCCCATCGTCCGGACCTGGCCAACTGTTTTTT
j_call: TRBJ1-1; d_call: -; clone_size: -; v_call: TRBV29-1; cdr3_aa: CSVGGGGNTEAFF; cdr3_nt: TGCAGCGTTGGGGGAGGCGGGAACACTGAAGCTTTCTTT